The 20 T cell receptor beta chains below come from one sample, sequenced in a study of blood T cells in healthy people across ages. Then a second PCR, running about 6 to 12 cycles, was carried out with a sample-barcoded 5' primer and a J-beta primer mix. TCRdb redid the calling of the 5' RACE reads with MiXCR, one entry per CDR3 protein. Of 650,000 to 1,000,000 distinct CDR3 sequences listed, 30% to 45% are singletons. Material for sequencing was blood. These receptors all come from a man between 18 and 35 years old in good health.

This clonotype was counted between two and nine times. The rearrangement uses TRBV7-2 and TRBJ2-3; 12 bases are a match to TRBD2. J was trimmed by 0 bases and V by 4 bases; bases with no gene match: 5. Germline CDR1 and CDR2: SGHTA and FQGNSA. The CDR3 has 17 amino acids. The CDR3 nucleotides are TGTGCCAGCAGCTCAGCTAGCGGGGGGGCTAGCACAGATACGCAGTATTTT. It codes for CASSSASGGASTDTQYF.

Of note for this clonotype: Germline is not matched at one junction end, which may reflect a read error. V usage is TRBV29-1 and J usage is TRBJ1-5; no clear D. The CDR3 extends over 16 amino acids. Germline V gene sequence: CDR1 SQVTM, CDR2 ANQGSEA. CDR3 amino acids: CSVENPAGYSNQTQHF. DNA of the CDR3: TGCAGCGTTGAAAATCCGGCCGGTTATAGCAATCAGACCCAGCATTTT.

This clonotype showed up many times. Possible read error: a much larger clone is one base away. The chain carries TRBV9 and TRBJ2-5, with 8 bases aligning to TRBD2. V was pared by 4 bases and J by 10 bases, with 12 bases of the junction left unmatched. Germline CDR1 reads SGDLS; CDR2 reads YYNGEE. CDR3 length equals 14 residues. In DNA form, the CDR3 reads TGTGCCAGCAGCCCAGGTAGCGGGGAGGGCGACCAGTACTTC. It specifies CASSPGSGEGDQYF.

The rearrangement joins TRBV30 to TRBJ1-2, with 7 nucleotides matching TRBD1. The junction had 5 bases not matched to a gene; V was cut back by 1 base and J by 0 bases. In germline, CDR1 is GTSNPN, CDR2 SVGIG (reference sequence). This CDR3 has 15 amino acids. Here the CDR3 DNA reads TGTGCCTGGAGTGGCCCCGGGACAGCTAACTATGGCTACACCTTC. It codes for CAWSGPGTANYGYTF.

Only a few counts were recorded for this clonotype. V gene TRBV9 combines with J gene TRBJ1-1; 8 bases fit TRBD1. With V trimmed by 2 bases and J by 6 bases, 6 bases remained unmatched. The CDR3 has 14 residues. Germline V CDR1 and CDR2: SGDLS, YYNGEE. This CDR3 reads CASSVLMGQAEAFF. The DNA of the CDR3 is TGTGCCAGCAGCGTCCTAATGGGACAGGCTGAAGCTTTCTTT.

V is TRBV20-1 and J is TRBJ2-4; TRBD2 matches 7 bases. The J call is uncertain, as TRBJ2-7 better fits the DNA end. Per the germline V gene, CDR1 is DFQATT and CDR2 is SNEGSKA (reference sequence). This CDR3 is built from 14 residues. The CDR3 bases are TGCAGTGCTAGGGGGCGGGAGTTAACCTACGAGCAGTACTTC. Protein product: CSARGRELTYEQYF.

This clonotype was seen only a few times. The chain couples TRBV11-2 to TRBJ2-4; D unclear. V lost 5 bases to trimming and J lost 13 bases, with 9 bases between them. CDR1 and CDR2 (germline): SGHAT, FQNNGV. The CDR3 consists of 10 residues. This CDR3 reads CASSQHKQYF. The CDR3 DNA reads TGTGCCAGCAGCCAGCATAAACAGTACTTC.

The chain has TRBV29-1 and TRBJ2-1, with D perhaps TRBD2 (5 bases). In germline, CDR1 is SQVTM, CDR2 ANQGSEA. V lost 7 bases to trimming and J lost 3 bases, with 13 bases between them. There are 13 residues in the CDR3. This CDR3 reads CSGAGYGYNEQFF. CDR3 nucleotides: TGCAGCGGGGCGGGTTATGGCTACAATGAGCAGTTCTTC.

A note on this clonotype: This clone may be a read error of a much larger clone one base away. V and J are TRBV29-1 and TRBJ2-1, with D unresolved. In germline, CDR1 is SQVTM, CDR2 ANQGSEA. With 7 bases removed from V and 13 bases from J, the gap between germline ends came to 17 bases. The CDR3 has 11 residues. The CDR3 region is CSAVWVETQFF. The CDR3 coding sequence is TGCAGCGCCGTGTGGGTGGAGACCCAGTTCTTC.

This chain uses TRBV19 with TRBJ2-7, with D perhaps matching TRBD1 (5 bases). From germline, CDR1 is LNHDA and CDR2 SQIVND (reference sequence). There are 14 residues in the CDR3. V dropped 1 base and J dropped 6 bases, with 13 bases sitting between them. The CDR3 here is CASSIGQRGFEQYF. DNA of the CDR3: TGTGCCAGTAGTATAGGACAGCGTGGGTTCGAGCAGTACTTC.

This clonotype was counted only a few times. The chain carries TRBV7-9 and TRBJ1-6, with 10 bases identical to TRBD1. J lost 9 bases, V lost 8 bases, and 16 bases had no gene match. The CDR3 has 17 residues. CDR1 is SEHNR, CDR2 FQNEAQ, per germline (reference sequence). The CDR3 bases are TGTGCCAGCTCTTTACTGACCGGACAGGGGGAATTTTCACCCCTCCACTTT. Translated, it gives CASSLLTGQGEFSPLHF.

The sample holds a few counts of this clonotype. The V gene is TRBV4-2, the J gene TRBJ1-6; 7 positions match TRBD1. In germline, CDR1 is LGHNA, CDR2 YNFKEQ. The trim removed 0 bases at V and 14 bases at J, leaving 10 bases unmatched. The CDR3 runs 15 residues. CDR3 sequence: CASSQEAGTDYALHF. The CDR3 coding sequence is TGTGCCAGCAGCCAAGAAGCCGGGACAGATTACGCCCTCCACTTT.

The rearrangement links TRBV28 to TRBJ2-3, with unresolved D. CDR1 and CDR2 (germline): MDHEN, SYDVKM. V was clipped by 3 bases and J by 0 bases, with 13 bases between them. This CDR3 has 16 amino acids. For the CDR3, the DNA is TGTGCCAGCAGTTTGACACCCCAACCTAGCACAGATACGCAGTATTTT. It translates to CASSLTPQPSTDTQYF.

This clonotype was counted between two and nine times. The chain uses TRBV6-2 or TRBV6-3 and TRBJ2-6, with 9 nucleotides matching TRBD1. V lost 7 bases, J lost 8 bases, and 3 bases stayed unmatched. The CDR3 consists of 13 residues. Germline V gene lookup returns CDR1 MNHEY and CDR2 SVGEGT. CDR3 sequence: CASKGQGPNVLTF. The CDR3 nucleotides read TGTGCCAGCAAGGGACAGGGCCCCAACGTCCTGACTTTC.

In regard to this clonotype: A junction boundary mismatches the germline segment, possibly from a read error. The chain is built from TRBV29-1 and TRBJ1-1; D is unresolved. This CDR3 contains 11 residues. CDR1 is SQVTM, CDR2 ANQGSEA, per germline. The CDR3 here is CSVGFNTVAFF. The CDR3, as DNA: TGCAGCGTTGGGTTCAACACTGTAGCTTTCTTT.

The rearrangement links TRBV30 to TRBJ2-1, with D tentatively TRBD2 (6 bases). In germline, CDR1 is GTSNPN, CDR2 SVGIG (reference sequence). The ends were cut back, 2 bases at V and 2 bases at J, with 13 bases in the middle. CDR3 length: 15 amino acids. CDR3 protein: CAWSTGRGPYNEQFF. CDR3 nucleotides: TGTGCCTGGAGTACCGGGAGAGGACCCTACAATGAGCAGTTCTTC.

The chain is built from TRBV7-2 and TRBJ2-5; D is unclear. There are 15 residues in the CDR3. Deletions cut 5 bases from V and 2 bases from J, with 15 bases between. Germline V gene lookup returns CDR1 SGHTA and CDR2 FQGNSA. In nucleotides, the CDR3 is TGTGCCAGCAGCCGCCCTTTAGGTAGACAAGAGACCCAGTACTTC. As protein: CASSRPLGRQETQYF.

The rearrangement joins TRBV4-3 to TRBJ1-2; D is perhaps TRBD1 (6 bases). V was shortened by 3 bases and J by 2 bases, with 19 bases between the two germline ends. CDR3 length equals 17 residues. The germline gives CDR1 LGHNA, CDR2 YSLEER. The DNA of the CDR3 is TGCGCCAGCAGCCAGCATCAAACACCGGGACAAAACTATGGCTACACCTTC. Amino acid sequence: CASSQHQTPGQNYGYTF.

This chain joins TRBV7-9 and TRBJ2-4; tentatively, D is TRBD2 (5 bases). The closer fit of TRBJ2-5 to the DNA end suggests the J call may be wrong. Looked up from germline, CDR1 is SEHNR and CDR2 is FQNEAQ (reference sequence). CDR3 length: 15 residues. CDR3 region: CASSLLRGGGETQYF. Written as DNA, the CDR3 is TGTGCCAGCAGCTTACTGAGAGGCGGCGGGGAGACCCAGTACTTC.

The chain is built from TRBV7-2 and TRBJ2-3; 10 bases are shared with TRBD2. In germline, CDR1 is SGHTA, CDR2 FQGNSA. Unmatched junction bases numbered 9, after V lost 4 bases and J lost 2 bases. The CDR3 covers 17 residues. The CDR3 region has the DNA TGTGCCAGCAGCTCAACCCTAGCGGGGGCTAACACAGATACGCAGTATTTT. It is translated as CASSSTLAGANTDTQYF.